The 18 T cell receptor beta chains below were found in one sample sequenced in a study of OX40 agonist ivuxolimab in advanced cancers. Assay used: immunoSEQ multiplex PCR; TCRdb lists only in-frame clones, some missing. The sample consists of more than 55,000 clones, 79% of them appearing once. The sequencing here drew on CD4+ or CD8+ T cells sorted from blood, taken in a trial of the OX40 agonist ivuxolimab. Receptors were obtained from an adult with an advanced solid tumor such as melanoma, head and neck, liver or kidney cancer.

The chain couples TRBV20-1 to TRBJ2-1; D may be TRBD1 (6 bases). This CDR3 spans 11 amino acids. The V and J ends lost 6 bases and 16 bases respectively, with 19 bases between them. Germline CDR1 reads DFQATT; CDR2 reads SNEGSKA (reference sequence). The CDR3 region has the DNA TGCAGTGCCTATATCCGGGACACTCATTTCTTC. Protein product: CSAYIRDTHFF.

The chain uses TRBV27 and TRBJ2-7; either TRBD1 or TRBD2 may fit D (5 bases each). V was pared by 3 bases and J by 3 bases, with 9 bases between. From germline, CDR1 is MNHEY and CDR2 SMNVEV (reference sequence). The CDR3 is 13 amino acids. The CDR3, as DNA: TGTGCCAGCAGTTTCGGGACGGTCTACGAGCAGTACTTC. This encodes CASSFGTVYEQYF.

This clone appeared once. The chain combines TRBV6-4 with TRBJ2-5; TRBD2 might be the D (6 bases). The J call may be incorrect, as the DNA end agrees better with TRBJ2-7. In germline, CDR1 is MRHNA, CDR2 SNTAGT. The CDR3 extends over 13 amino acids. As DNA, the CDR3 is TGTGCCAGCAGTGTCCTTAGCGGTTACGAGCAGTACTTC. It translates to CASSVLSGYEQYF.

The chain combines TRBV12-5 with TRBJ1-2; no definite D call. The CDR3 consists of 14 residues. Germline V CDR1 and CDR2: LGHNT, FRNRAP. Between the trimmed V and J ends, which lost 1 base and 0 bases, there was a span of 6 bases. The CDR3: CASGLGSPNYGYTF. CDR3 DNA sequence: TGTGCTAGTGGTTTGGGTAGTCCTAACTATGGCTACACCTTC.

This clone is a singleton in its sample. V is TRBV4-3 and J is TRBJ1-2; no clear D. The V gene's germline CDR1 is LGHNA and CDR2 YSLEER. V shed 1 base and J shed 5 bases, with 14 bases lying between them. The CDR3 is made up of 15 amino acids. The CDR3 bases are TGCGCCAGCAGCCAAGGTCTGGGTTCGGGGTATGGCTACACCTTC. Residues: CASSQGLGSGYGYTF.

CDR3 residues: CASSYNSGRTDTQYF. The CDR3 nucleotides read TGTGCCAGCAGTTATAATAGCGGGAGAACAGATACGCAGTATTTT. The chain couples TRBV7-2 to TRBJ2-3; 9 nucleotides line up with TRBD2. This CDR3 region has 15 residues. The V gene's germline CDR1 is SGHTA and CDR2 FQGNSA. V dropped 6 bases and J dropped 3; count of bases not matched to a gene: 7.

The gene calls are TRBV7-2 and TRBJ2-5, with TRBD2 identical over 12 bases. The length of the CDR3 is 18 residues. Germline V gene lookup returns CDR1 SGHTA and CDR2 FQGNSA. The V gene end was trimmed by 1 base and the J gene end by 2 bases; junction bases not matched to a gene: 8. CDR3 region: CASSLGPSGGAGQETQYF. Written as DNA, the CDR3 is TGTGCCAGCAGCTTAGGACCTAGCGGGGGGGCGGGGCAAGAGACCCAGTACTTC.

J is TRBJ2-7 and V is TRBV5-1; 8 nucleotides line up with TRBD1. V gave up 4 bases and J gave up 4 bases; unmatched junction bases: 7. The CDR3 contains 14 residues. Per the germline V gene, CDR1 is SGHRS and CDR2 is YFSETQ. The CDR3 DNA follows: TGCGCCAGCAGCAAAATGGACAGGGTATACGAGCAGTACTTC. It specifies CASSKMDRVYEQYF.

The chain is built from TRBV27 and TRBJ2-7; D gene unclear. The germline V gene encodes CDR1 MNHEY and CDR2 SMNVEV (reference sequence). V lost 3 bases and J 12 bases, leaving 24 bases between the germline ends. The CDR3 totals 15 residues. The CDR3 DNA reads TGTGCCAGCAGTTTTTATTTTCAGGACCCAAGCCCTATGTACTTC. Its translation: CASSFYFQDPSPMYF.

This clone has a handful of counts. V gene TRBV4-1 combines with J gene TRBJ2-5, with D perhaps TRBD1 or TRBD2 (6 bases each). V lost 2 bases and J lost 2, with 15 bases in between. Germline CDR1 and CDR2: MGHRA and YSYEKL. CDR3 length: 16 residues. CDR3 nucleotide sequence: TGCGCCAGCAGCCAACCCGGGGGACAAGTTCAAGAGACCCAGTACTTC. Translating gives CASSQPGGQVQETQYF.

The chain joins TRBV7-2 to TRBJ2-7; D remains unclear. Per germline, CDR1 SGHTA and CDR2 FQGNSA. The length of the CDR3 is 13 residues. The ends were cut back, 2 bases at V and 2 bases at J, with 7 bases in the middle. CDR3 nucleotide sequence: TGTGCCAGCAGCTTACGGGCAACCTACGAGCAGTACTTC. It yields the protein CASSLRATYEQYF.

V gene TRBV5-6 combines with J gene TRBJ1-2; D remains unclear. The V and J ends lost 3 bases and 4 bases respectively, with 13 bases between them. The CDR3 covers 14 residues. Germline V lookup: CDR1 SGHDT, CDR2 YYEEEE. The DNA for the CDR3 is TGTGCCAGCAGCTACACCCAGGCGGCCTATGGCTACACCTTC. Protein sequence: CASSYTQAAYGYTF. The full variable domain, in which reference TRBV5-6 and TRBJ1-2 provide the parts outside the CDR3, is DAGVTQSPTHLIKTRGQQVTLRCSPKSGHDTVSWYQQALGQGPQFIFQYYEEEERQRGNFPDRFSGHQFPNYSSELNVNALLLGDSALYLCASSYTQAAYGYTFGSGTRLTVV.

A note on this clone: This sample also contains other DNA sequences that code for the same CDR3. The gene calls are TRBV7-9 and TRBJ2-3; D is uncertain. The CDR3 totals 11 residues. Germline V CDR1 and CDR2: SEHNR, FQNEAQ (reference sequence). The germline V and J ends were trimmed by 5 bases and 3 bases, with 3 bases remaining between them. The CDR3 nucleotides read TGTGCCAGCAGCCGGACAGATACGCAGTATTTT. Translating it yields CASSRTDTQYF. The full variable domain, in which reference TRBV7-9 and TRBJ2-3 provide the parts outside the CDR3, is DTGVSQNPRHKITKRGQNVTFRCDPISEHNRLYWYRQTLGQGPEFLTYFQNEAQLEKSRLLSDRFSAERPKGSFSTLEIQRTEQGDSAMYLCASSRTDTQYFGPGTRLTVL.

The J gene is TRBJ2-7, the V gene TRBV27; 7 bases agree with TRBD1. Germline loops: CDR1 MNHEY, CDR2 SMNVEV (reference sequence). The CDR3 runs to 15 residues. V trimming: 2 bases; J trimming: 1 base; junction bases outside the gene matches: 5. CDR3 coding DNA: TGTGCCAGCAGTTTACTAGGACAGGATTCCTACGAGCAGTACTTC. Protein sequence: CASSLLGQDSYEQYF.

V gene TRBV5-1 combines with J gene TRBJ2-1; D remains unclear. Germline lookup yields CDR1 SGHRS and CDR2 YFSETQ. This CDR3 comprises 14 residues. Trimming removed 0 bases at V and 4 bases at J, with 8 bases between. CDR3 in amino acids: CASSLGAGYNEQFF. In DNA, the CDR3 is TGCGCCAGCAGCTTGGGGGCAGGATACAATGAGCAGTTCTTC.

The V gene is TRBV6-5, the J gene TRBJ1-2; 9 positions agree with TRBD1. The CDR3 contains 15 residues. In germline, CDR1 is MNHEY, CDR2 SVGAGI. J was trimmed by 4 bases and V by 2 bases; bases with no gene match: 5. CDR3 loop: CASSYRDRVSYGYTF. The CDR3 DNA sequence: TGTGCCAGCAGTTACAGGGACAGGGTATCCTATGGCTACACCTTC.

Here the CDR3 reads CSARAFSEQFF. CDR3 nucleotides: TGCAGTGCTAGAGCTTTCAGTGAGCAGTTCTTC. The gene calls are TRBV20-1 and TRBJ2-1; D is ambiguous. This CDR3 comprises 11 residues. Germline V CDR1 and CDR2: DFQATT, SNEGSKA (reference sequence). Trimming left V 1 base short and J 9 bases short, with 7 bases between.

V gene TRBV6-5 combines with J gene TRBJ1-5; D is possibly TRBD1 (6 bases). V was clipped by 7 bases and J by 1 base, with 14 bases between them. This CDR3 region has 15 residues. Germline CDR1 and CDR2: MNHEY and SVGAGI. The CDR3 bases are TGTGCCAGCAATCCACAGGGTGGAAGCAATCAGCCCCAGCATTTT. Translation gives CASNPQGGSNQPQHF.